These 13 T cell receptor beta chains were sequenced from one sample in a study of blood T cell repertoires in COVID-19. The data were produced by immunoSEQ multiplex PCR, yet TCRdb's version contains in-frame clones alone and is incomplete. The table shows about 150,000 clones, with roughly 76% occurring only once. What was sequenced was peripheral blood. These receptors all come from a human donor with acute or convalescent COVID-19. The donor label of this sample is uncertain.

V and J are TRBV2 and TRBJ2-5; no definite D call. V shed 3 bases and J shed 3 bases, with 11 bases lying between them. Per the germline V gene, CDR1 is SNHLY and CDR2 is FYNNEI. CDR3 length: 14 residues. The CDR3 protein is CASSESQVKETQYF. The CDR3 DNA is TGTGCCAGCAGTGAGAGTCAGGTGAAAGAGACCCAGTACTTC. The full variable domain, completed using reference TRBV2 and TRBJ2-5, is EPEVTQTPSHQVTQMGQEVILRCVPISNHLYFYWYRQILGQKVEFLVSFYNNEISEKSEIFDDQFSVERPDGSNFTLKIRSTKLEDSAMYFCASSESQVKETQYFGPGTRLLVL.

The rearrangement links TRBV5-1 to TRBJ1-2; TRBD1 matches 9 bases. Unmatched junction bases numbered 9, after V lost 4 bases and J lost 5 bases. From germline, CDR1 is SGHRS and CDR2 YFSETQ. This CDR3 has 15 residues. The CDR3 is CASSARGQGEYGYTF. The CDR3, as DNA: TGCGCCAGCAGCGCGAGGGGACAGGGAGAGTATGGCTACACCTTC.

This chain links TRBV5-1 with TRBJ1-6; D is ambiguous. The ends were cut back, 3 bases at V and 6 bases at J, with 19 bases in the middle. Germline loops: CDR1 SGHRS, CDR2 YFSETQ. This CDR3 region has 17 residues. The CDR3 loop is CASSSESPSNLNSPLHF. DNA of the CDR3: TGCGCCAGCAGCTCTGAGAGCCCGTCCAACCTTAATTCACCCCTCCACTTT.

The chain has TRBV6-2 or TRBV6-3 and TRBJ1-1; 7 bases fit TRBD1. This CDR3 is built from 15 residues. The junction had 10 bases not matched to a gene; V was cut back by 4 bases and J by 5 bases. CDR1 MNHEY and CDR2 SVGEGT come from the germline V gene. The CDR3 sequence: CASSSPGRGRTEAFF. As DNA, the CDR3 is TGTGCCAGCAGTTCCCCCGGCAGGGGGAGGACTGAAGCTTTCTTT.

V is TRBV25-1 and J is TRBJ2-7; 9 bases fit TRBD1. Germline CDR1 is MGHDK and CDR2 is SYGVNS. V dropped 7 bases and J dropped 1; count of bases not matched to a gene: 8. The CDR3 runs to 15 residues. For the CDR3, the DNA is TGTGCCAGCAAGGAGGGACAGGGTTTATCCTACGAGCAGTACTTC. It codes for CASKEGQGLSYEQYF.

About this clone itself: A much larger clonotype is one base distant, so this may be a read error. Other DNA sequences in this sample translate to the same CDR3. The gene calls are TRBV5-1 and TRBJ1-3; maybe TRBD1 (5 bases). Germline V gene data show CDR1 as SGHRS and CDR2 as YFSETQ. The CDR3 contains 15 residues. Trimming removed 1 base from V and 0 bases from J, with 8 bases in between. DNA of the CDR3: TGCGCCAGCAGCTTGACAGGTCTCTCTGGAAACACCATATATTTT. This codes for CASSLTGLSGNTIYF. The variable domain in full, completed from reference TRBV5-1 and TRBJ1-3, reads KAGVTQTPRYLIKTRGQQVTLSCSPISGHRSVSWYQQTPGQGLQFLFEYFSETQRNKGNFPGRFSGRQFSNSRSEMNVSTLELGDSALYLCASSLTGLSGNTIYFGEGSWLTVV.

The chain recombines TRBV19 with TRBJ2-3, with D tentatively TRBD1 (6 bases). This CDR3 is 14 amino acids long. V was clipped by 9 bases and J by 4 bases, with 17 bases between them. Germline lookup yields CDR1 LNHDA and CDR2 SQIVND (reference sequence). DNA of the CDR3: TGTGCCAGCACCGACAGGAGTTTATCAGATACGCAGTATTTT. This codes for CASTDRSLSDTQYF.

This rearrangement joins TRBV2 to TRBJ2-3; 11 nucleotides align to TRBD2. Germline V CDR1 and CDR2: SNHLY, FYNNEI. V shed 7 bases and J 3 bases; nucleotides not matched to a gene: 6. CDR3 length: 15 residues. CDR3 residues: CASTLAGGQTDTQYF. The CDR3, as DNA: TGTGCCAGCACGCTAGCGGGGGGTCAGACAGATACGCAGTATTTT.

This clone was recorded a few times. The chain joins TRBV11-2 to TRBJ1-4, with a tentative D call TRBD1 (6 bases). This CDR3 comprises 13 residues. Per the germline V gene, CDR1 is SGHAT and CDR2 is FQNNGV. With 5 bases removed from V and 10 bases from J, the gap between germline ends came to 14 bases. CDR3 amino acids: CASSPGGGGKLFF. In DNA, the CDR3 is TGTGCCAGCAGCCCGGGGGGAGGGGGAAAACTGTTTTTT. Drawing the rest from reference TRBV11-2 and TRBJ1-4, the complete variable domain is EAGVAQSPRYKIIEKRQSVAFWCNPISGHATLYWYQQILGQGPKLLIQFQNNGVVDDSQLPKDRFSAERLKGVDSTLKIQPAKLEDSAVYLCASSPGGGGKLFFGSGTQLSVL.

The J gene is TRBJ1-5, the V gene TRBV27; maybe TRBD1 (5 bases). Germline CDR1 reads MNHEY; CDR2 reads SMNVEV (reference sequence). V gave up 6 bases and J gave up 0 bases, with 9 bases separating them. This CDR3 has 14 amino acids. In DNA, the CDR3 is TGTGCCAGCAGGCCCGGGGGTAGCAATCAGCCCCAGCATTTT. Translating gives CASRPGGSNQPQHF.

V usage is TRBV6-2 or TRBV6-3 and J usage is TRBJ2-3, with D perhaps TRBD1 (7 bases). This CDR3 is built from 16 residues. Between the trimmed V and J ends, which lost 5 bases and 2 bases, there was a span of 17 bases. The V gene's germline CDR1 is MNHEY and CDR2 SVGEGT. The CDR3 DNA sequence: TGTGCCAGCAGTCCCCAGGGGGGCGGGGTCACAGATACGCAGTATTTT. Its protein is CASSPQGGGVTDTQYF.

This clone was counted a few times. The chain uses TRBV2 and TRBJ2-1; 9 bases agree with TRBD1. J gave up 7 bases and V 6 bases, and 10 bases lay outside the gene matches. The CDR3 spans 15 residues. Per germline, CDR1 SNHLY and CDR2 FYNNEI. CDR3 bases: TGTGCCAGCAGGACAGGGGACAGGGTAAGGAATGAGCAGTTCTTC. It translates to CASRTGDRVRNEQFF. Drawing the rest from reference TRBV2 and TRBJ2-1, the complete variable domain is EPEVTQTPSHQVTQMGQEVILRCVPISNHLYFYWYRQILGQKVEFLVSFYNNEISEKSEIFDDQFSVERPDGSNFTLKIRSTKLEDSAMYFCASRTGDRVRNEQFFGPGTRLTVL.

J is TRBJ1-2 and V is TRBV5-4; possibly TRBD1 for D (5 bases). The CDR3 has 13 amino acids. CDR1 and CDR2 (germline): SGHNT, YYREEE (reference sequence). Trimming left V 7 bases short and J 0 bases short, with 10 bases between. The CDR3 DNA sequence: TGTGCCAGCGGGCAGGGTACTAACTATGGCTACACCTTC. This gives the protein CASGQGTNYGYTF.